The 11 T cell receptor beta chains given below trace back to one sample, sequenced in a study of T cell changes during pregnancy in multiple sclerosis. The assay was immunoSEQ multiplex PCR, and TCRdb's table has in-frame clones only and misses some. This repertoire shows 75,000 to 95,000 clones, around 89% found once; its top ten account for over 0.7%. The sample was peripheral blood, taken in the first trimester of pregnancy. The receptors stem from a female donor in good health, enrolled as a control in a pregnancy study.

The chain carries TRBV7-2 and TRBJ2-7; D is perhaps TRBD1 (6 bases). The CDR3 spans 14 residues. Per germline, CDR1 SGHTA and CDR2 FQGNSA. The V end lost 3 bases, the J end lost 5 bases, and 14 bases lay between the germline ends. In DNA, the CDR3 is TGTGCCAGCAGCTTGGGGTACAGGGTCCACGAGCAGTACTTC. Amino acids: CASSLGYRVHEQYF.

This chain links TRBV27 with TRBJ1-1, with TRBD1 identical over 8 bases. CDR1 and CDR2 (germline): MNHEY, SMNVEV (reference sequence). This CDR3 comprises 13 residues. Trimming at V came to 2 bases and at J to 6 bases, leaving 2 bases not matched to a gene. The CDR3, as DNA: TGTGCCAGCAGTTTAACAGGGGGTTCTGAAGCTTTCTTT. Translated, it gives CASSLTGGSEAFF.

The V gene is TRBV5-1, the J gene TRBJ1-4, with 7 bases aligning to TRBD1. J lost 4 bases, V lost 4 bases, and 4 bases had no gene match. The CDR3 has 14 amino acids. Germline CDR1 and CDR2: SGHRS and YFSETQ. The CDR3 spells CASSVGQNNEKLFF. CDR3 nucleotides: TGCGCCAGCAGCGTGGGACAGAATAATGAAAAACTGTTTTTT.

The genes are TRBV20-1 and TRBJ1-2; D is uncertain. The CDR3 has 11 amino acids. From germline, CDR1 is DFQATT and CDR2 SNEGSKA (reference sequence). V lost 5 bases, J lost 8 bases, and 12 bases lay in between. Here the CDR3 reads CSAPRSLGYTF. The CDR3, as DNA: TGCAGTGCTCCCAGATCTTTGGGCTACACCTTC.

The V and J genes are TRBV5-8 and TRBJ2-5, with TRBD2 matching 12 bases. The germline CDR1 and CDR2 sequences are SGHTS and YDEGEE. Trimming removed 0 bases from V and 0 bases from J; junction bases left unmatched: 9. CDR3 length equals 19 residues. In DNA form, the CDR3 reads TGTGCCAGCAGCTTGGCTCTAGCGGGGGGGCCGTTTCACCAAGAGACCCAGTACTTC. This codes for CASSLALAGGPFHQETQYF.

The chain uses TRBV19 and TRBJ1-2, with a tentative D call TRBD1 (5 bases). Germline V gene lookup returns CDR1 LNHDA and CDR2 SQIVND (reference sequence). V was shortened by 11 bases and J by 4 bases, with 17 bases between the two germline ends. This CDR3 is built from 13 residues. This CDR3 is CAASVGEGYGYTF. The CDR3 DNA follows: TGTGCCGCCTCGGTGGGGGAGGGCTATGGCTACACCTTC.

The CDR3 protein is CASSLGAGGSYEQYF. CDR3 DNA sequence: TGCGCCAGCAGCTTGGGGGCGGGGGGGTCCTACGAGCAGTACTTC. The chain carries TRBV5-1 and TRBJ2-7, with 9 bases matching TRBD2. Germline values: CDR1 SGHRS, CDR2 YFSETQ. J was trimmed by 1 base and V by 0 bases; bases with no gene match: 2. The CDR3 has 15 amino acids.

This chain uses TRBV27 with TRBJ1-1, with 10 nucleotides matching TRBD1. The V segment lost 5 bases and the J segment 4 bases; nucleotides outside the gene matches: 7. The CDR3 extends over 15 amino acids. CDR1 is MNHEY, CDR2 SMNVEV, per germline (reference sequence). The CDR3 region has the DNA TGTGCCAGCAGTCCAGGGACAGGGGTAGGCACTGAAGCTTTCTTT. Residues: CASSPGTGVGTEAFF.

J is TRBJ1-4 and V is TRBV7-9; 10 bases fit TRBD1. In germline, CDR1 is SEHNR, CDR2 FQNEAQ (reference sequence). The CDR3 contains 15 residues. The ends lost 5 bases at V and 8 bases at J; junction bases unmatched: 8. The CDR3 DNA reads TGTGCCAGCAGCGCCTGGGACAGGGGAGACGAAAAACTGTTTTTT. Amino acids: CASSAWDRGDEKLFF.

The V and J genes are TRBV7-2 and TRBJ2-4, with D possibly being TRBD2 (6 bases). Germline CDR1 is SGHTA and CDR2 is FQGNSA. The CDR3 spans 15 residues. Trimming left V 5 bases short and J 0 bases short, with 11 bases between. The DNA of the CDR3 is TGTGCCAGCAGCGCACCGGGACTAGCCAAAAACATTCAGTACTTC. Its translation: CASSAPGLAKNIQYF. Based on the CDR3 plus reference TRBV7-2 and TRBJ2-4, the full variable domain is GAGVSQSPSNKVTEKGKDVELRCDPISGHTALYWYRQSLGQGLEFLIYFQGNSAPDKSGLPSDRFSAERTGGSVSTLTIQRTQQEDSAVYLCASSAPGLAKNIQYFGAGTRLSVL.

The genes are TRBV5-6 and TRBJ1-4; tentative D call: TRBD1 (5 bases). CDR3 size: 18 residues. Trimming left V 0 bases short and J 2 bases short, with 17 bases between. Germline V CDR1 and CDR2: SGHDT, YYEEEE. CDR3 loop: CASSLVVGQEWTNEKLFF. CDR3 sequence (DNA): TGTGCCAGCAGCTTGGTGGTGGGGCAGGAGTGGACTAATGAAAAACTGTTTTTT.